Following are 24 T cell receptor beta chains from one sample sequenced in a study of blood T cell repertoires in COVID-19. Measured with immunoSEQ multiplex PCR; TCRdb has only the in-frame clones, and not every one. The data contain roughly 80,000 clones, 84% of them singletons. The sample consisted of peripheral blood. These receptors all stem from a human donor in a cohort sampled during active COVID-19.

V usage is TRBV30 and J usage is TRBJ1-1, with D perhaps TRBD1 (5 bases). The CDR3 runs 12 residues. The germline V gene encodes CDR1 GTSNPN and CDR2 SVGIG (reference sequence). V was trimmed by 7 bases and J by 0 bases, leaving 9 bases between them. The DNA for the CDR3 is TGTGCCTTGACAGACTTGAACACTGAAGCTTTCTTT. Its protein product is CALTDLNTEAFF.

This clone is a singleton in its sample. The same CDR3 also results from other DNA sequences found in this sample. CDR3 DNA sequence: TGTGCCAGCAGTTTATTCCGGGGGACTGAAGCTTTCTTT. Translation: CASSLFRGTEAFF. The chain employs TRBV27 and TRBJ1-1, with D tentatively TRBD1 (5 bases). This CDR3 has 13 residues. The V end lost 1 base, the J end lost 5 bases, and 8 bases lay between the germline ends. Per the germline V gene, CDR1 is MNHEY and CDR2 is SMNVEV (reference sequence).

This chain connects TRBV5-6 to TRBJ1-1; 7 bases line up with TRBD1. The CDR3 is 17 amino acids. V was pared by 0 bases and J by 0 bases, with 8 bases of the junction left unmatched. Germline values: CDR1 SGHDT, CDR2 YYEEEE. The CDR3 spells CASSLAGGTAMNTEAFF. For the CDR3, the DNA is TGTGCCAGCAGCTTGGCTGGAGGGACAGCGATGAACACTGAAGCTTTCTTT.

This clone was seen once. The rearrangement links TRBV3-1 (or the pseudogene TRBV3-2) to TRBJ2-3; 10 bases are a match to TRBD2. Germline values: CDR1 LGHDT, CDR2 YNNKEL (reference sequence). Germline trimming cut 4 bases from V and 3 bases from J; bases unmatched to any gene: 10. CDR3 length: 17 amino acids. CDR3 coding DNA: TGTGCCAGCAGCCCCGCCTGGGGGACTAGCGAGACAGATACGCAGTATTTT. It translates to CASSPAWGTSETDTQYF.

The chain joins TRBV25-1 to TRBJ2-7, with D tentatively TRBD2 (5 bases). Germline V CDR1 and CDR2: MGHDK, SYGVNS. There are 15 residues in the CDR3. V was shortened by 6 bases and J by 10 bases, with 25 bases between the two germline ends. This chain's CDR3 is CASSTSRELAAQQYF. CDR3 coding DNA: TGTGCCAGCAGCACCTCCCGGGAACTCGCGGCTCAACAGTACTTC.

The chain recombines TRBV18 with TRBJ2-3, with a weak D call TRBD2 (6 bases). Germline V gene sequence: CDR1 KGHSH, CDR2 LQKENI. CDR3 length: 17 residues. V was pared by 3 bases and J by 0 bases, with 16 bases between. The chain's CDR3 is CASSPIRDSPSTDTQYF. The DNA of the CDR3 is TGTGCCAGCTCACCGATTCGGGACTCACCTAGCACAGATACGCAGTATTTT. The full variable domain, its missing parts supplied by reference TRBV18 and TRBJ2-3, is NAGVMQNPRHLVRRRGQEARLRCSPMKGHSHVYWYRQLPEEGLKFMVYLQKENIIDESGMPKERFSAEFPKEGPSILRIQQVVRGDSAAYFCASSPIRDSPSTDTQYFGPGTRLTVL.

This clone was counted between two and nine times. This chain uses TRBV15 with TRBJ1-4; tentatively, D is TRBD1 (6 bases). Trimming stripped 1 base from V and 6 bases from J, with 12 bases between. Germline lookup yields CDR1 LNHNV and CDR2 YYDKDF (reference sequence). The CDR3 length is 15 residues. The CDR3 protein is CATSRVSGDDEKLFF. DNA of the CDR3: TGTGCCACCAGCAGAGTCTCAGGGGATGATGAAAAACTGTTTTTT.

V gene TRBV11-2 combines with J gene TRBJ2-1; TRBD2 matches 7 bases. V shed 1 base and J 12 bases; nucleotides not matched to a gene: 12. CDR1 is SGHAT and CDR2 is FQNNGV in the germline V gene. The CDR3 is made up of 15 amino acids. CDR3 in amino acids: CASSLVRSAGVGQFF. CDR3 nucleotides: TGTGCCAGCAGCTTAGTTCGATCCGCGGGGGTGGGGCAGTTCTTC.

The chain uses TRBV7-3 and TRBJ2-1; TRBD1 is a possible D gene (6 bases). V was cut by 2 bases and J by 9 bases, with 14 bases left in between. Germline V gene sequence: CDR1 SGHTA, CDR2 FQGTGA. The CDR3 has 14 residues. In DNA, the CDR3 is TGTGCCAGCAGCTTAGTAGGGGGAAGCAGTGAGCAGTTCTTC. It yields the protein CASSLVGGSSEQFF.

The V and J genes are TRBV5-8 and TRBJ2-2; weak D call: TRBD2 (6 bases). The CDR3 extends over 14 amino acids. Germline V gene lookup returns CDR1 SGHTS and CDR2 YDEGEE. V was trimmed by 5 bases and J by 4 bases, leaving 12 bases between them. CDR3 nucleotide sequence: TGTGCCAGCAGACCGGCGGGACCCACCGGGGAGCTGTTTTTT. It translates to CASRPAGPTGELFF. Drawing the rest from reference TRBV5-8 and TRBJ2-2, the complete variable domain is EAGVTQSPTHLIKTRGQQATLRCSPISGHTSVYWYQQALGLGLQFLLWYDEGEERNRGNFPPRFSGRQFPNYSSELNVNALELEDSALYLCASRPAGPTGELFFGEGSRLTVL.

The J gene is TRBJ1-1, the V gene TRBV3-1 (or the pseudogene TRBV3-2); no clear D gene. Germline-derived CDR1 and CDR2 are LGHDT and YNNKEL (reference sequence). The CDR3 covers 18 residues. The V end lost 0 bases, the J end lost 4 bases, and 21 bases lay between the germline ends. CDR3 nucleotides: TGTGCCAGCAGCCAAGAGATGGGCCGTCGAGGGCTCGGCACTGAAGCTTTCTTT. Translation gives CASSQEMGRRGLGTEAFF.

The chain has TRBV7-8 and TRBJ2-7, with 8 positions matching TRBD1. The germline gives CDR1 SGHVS, CDR2 FQNEAQ. This CDR3 has 15 residues. V shed 2 bases, J shed 9 bases, and the junction held 12 bases outside the gene matches. For the CDR3, the DNA is TGTGCCAGCAGCTTACTCATCGACAGGGGTCAAGGGCAGTACTTC. Protein sequence: CASSLLIDRGQGQYF.

This chain connects TRBV18 to TRBJ2-1; 9 nucleotides agree with TRBD1. Germline CDR1 and CDR2: KGHSH and LQKENI. J was trimmed by 7 bases and V by 6 bases; bases with no gene match: 7. This CDR3 spans 14 amino acids. In DNA, the CDR3 is TGTGCCAGCTCCCGCTACAGGGGGCGAAATGAGCAGTTCTTC. Protein: CASSRYRGRNEQFF.

The chain links TRBV3-1 (or the pseudogene TRBV3-2) to TRBJ2-7; 13 bases are a match to TRBD2. Germline values: CDR1 LGHDT, CDR2 YNNKEL (reference sequence). The V and J ends lost 0 bases and 7 bases, in that order; junction bases with no gene match: 6. CDR3 size: 16 residues. The CDR3 bases are TGTGCCAGCAGCCAAGACCGACTAGCGGGGGGCGGAGAGCAGTACTTC. Amino acid sequence: CASSQDRLAGGGEQYF.

V usage is TRBV28 and J usage is TRBJ1-4, with D perhaps matching TRBD1 (6 bases). CDR1 is MDHEN, CDR2 SYDVKM, per germline. This CDR3 region has 14 residues. The V end was cut by 6 bases, the J end by 4 bases, with 12 bases between. The CDR3 nucleotides are TGTGCCAGCAGCCCGGGGGGCCTTAATGAAAAACTGTTTTTT. This sequence encodes CASSPGGLNEKLFF. The full variable domain, in which reference TRBV28 and TRBJ1-4 provide the parts outside the CDR3, is DVKVTQSSRYLVKRTGEKVFLECVQDMDHENMFWYRQDPGLGLRLIYFSYDVKMKEKGDIPEGYSVSREKKERFSLILESASTNQTSMYLCASSPGGLNEKLFFGSGTQLSVL.

In this sample, this clone turned up many times. The chain employs TRBV28 and TRBJ1-5, with 7 nucleotides matching TRBD1. Germline loops: CDR1 MDHEN, CDR2 SYDVKM. The CDR3 spans 14 residues. V was pared by 7 bases and J by 3 bases, with 6 bases of the junction left unmatched. For the CDR3, the DNA is TGTGCCAGCAATCTACAGGGGCCCAATCAGCCCCAGCATTTT. Its translation is CASNLQGPNQPQHF.

The CDR3 sequence: CASSAWTGPSYNEQFF. The CDR3 region has the DNA TGTGCCAGTAGTGCATGGACAGGGCCCTCCTACAATGAGCAGTTCTTC. The genes are TRBV19 and TRBJ2-1, with 8 nucleotides matching TRBD1. The CDR3 has 16 residues. The ends lost 5 bases at V and 0 bases at J; junction bases unmatched: 6. Germline CDR1 and CDR2: LNHDA and SQIVND (reference sequence).

V gene TRBV27 combines with J gene TRBJ1-2; TRBD1 matches at 7 bases. Germline-derived CDR1 and CDR2 are MNHEY and SMNVEV (reference sequence). The CDR3 extends over 13 amino acids. The V segment lost 5 bases and the J segment 7 bases; nucleotides outside the gene matches: 7. CDR3 in DNA: TGTGCCAGCAGTCGCAGGGGGGTGGGTGGCTACACCTTC. Translated, it gives CASSRRGVGGYTF.

As for this clone: At one boundary the junction diverges from the germline segment, which might be a read error. V and J are TRBV29-1 and TRBJ1-1; TRBD1 agrees at 7 bases. The CDR3 is 10 residues long. Germline CDR1 is SQVTM and CDR2 is ANQGSEA. The CDR3 region has the DNA TGCAGCGTTGTCCAGGACAGGTGTCACTTT. This sequence encodes CSVVQDRCHF.

The CDR3 here is CASSLTGAYEQYF. CDR3 coding DNA: TGTGCCAGCAGCTTGACAGGGGCCTACGAGCAGTACTTC. The chain uses TRBV5-6 and TRBJ2-7, with 7 bases that match TRBD1. Germline V gene lookup returns CDR1 SGHDT and CDR2 YYEEEE. V trimming: 1 base; J trimming: 2 bases; junction bases outside the gene matches: 0. This CDR3 is 13 amino acids long.

The rearrangement links TRBV6-5 to TRBJ2-1; 7 nucleotides align to TRBD2. CDR1 and CDR2 (germline): MNHEY, SVGAGI. The V gene end was trimmed by 4 bases and the J gene end by 3 bases; junction bases not matched to a gene: 3. The CDR3 extends over 14 amino acids. The CDR3 protein is CASSLAGGYNEQFF. The CDR3 DNA reads TGTGCCAGCAGTTTAGCGGGCGGCTACAATGAGCAGTTCTTC.

The V gene is TRBV5-1, the J gene TRBJ2-7, with TRBD1 matching 11 bases. The CDR3 contains 14 residues. V gave up 5 bases and J gave up 3 bases; unmatched junction bases: 4. Per the germline V gene, CDR1 is SGHRS and CDR2 is YFSETQ. The CDR3 spells CASSRGTGGYEQYF. CDR3 nucleotide sequence: TGCGCCAGCAGTCGAGGGACAGGGGGCTACGAGCAGTACTTC.

The rearrangement joins TRBV28 to TRBJ1-2; D gene uncertain. CDR3 size: 13 residues. V shed 4 bases and J shed 4 bases, with 10 bases lying between them. Germline V gene sequence: CDR1 MDHEN, CDR2 SYDVKM. As DNA, the CDR3 is TGTGCCAGCAGTTACCAAAGTAGCTATGGCTACACCTTC. Translation: CASSYQSSYGYTF.

This clone showed up just a few times. The chain recombines TRBV28 with TRBJ1-6; tentative D call: TRBD1 (6 bases). The CDR3 is 14 residues long. Looked up from germline, CDR1 is MDHEN and CDR2 is SYDVKM. Trimming removed 7 bases at V and 6 bases at J, with 13 bases between. The CDR3 DNA follows: TGTGCCAGCATACGGGACAATAGTAATTCACCCCTCCACTTT. Protein product: CASIRDNSNSPLHF.